This T cell receptor (beta chain) was obtained from a study of shared clonotypes between healthy human individuals. Whole-study results and caveats: A limitation of the genetic and exposure-history diversity represented arose from few donors.

In germline, CDR1 is KGHSH, CDR2 LQKENI. The CDR3 is 15 residues long. Trimming stripped 3 bases from V and 2 bases from J, with 13 bases between. Genomic DNA belonging to each subset was distributed in equal measure over several immunoSEQ plates. This table comes from immunoSEQ multiplex PCR, and its TCRdb copy is limited to in-frame clones, with some not included. The sample has fewer than 550,000 clones, around 79% seen once. A word on this clone: The target antigen is unknown.

Without sorting, samples used some 90 million PBMCs for genomic DNA. Sequenced sample: PBMCs. This receptor was identified in a woman between 40 and 55 years old in good health. Some clones in this sample may be carry-over from other donors' samples. The rearrangement uses TRBV18 and TRBJ1-2; D ambiguous. The CDR3: CASSPDGLGNYGYTF. The DNA for the CDR3 is TGTGCCAGCTCACCGGACGGGTTGGGGAACTATGGCTACACCTTC.